Below are 17 T cell receptor beta chains sequenced from a single sample in a study of beta chain features in type 1 diabetes. The sequenced template was cDNA made from the entire isolated RNA. The table came from immunoSEQ multiplex PCR; TCRdb's copy has only in-frame clones and leaves some out. The sample lists roughly 450,000 clones, about an eighth seen once, with about 0.042% in the top ten. The sample taken for sequencing was naive CD4+ T cells from blood. These receptors were collected from a woman between 18 and 29 years old in good health.

In this sample, this clone turned up a few times. The chain uses TRBV9 and TRBJ2-1; 7 bases fit TRBD1. The CDR3 loop spans 13 amino acids. J was trimmed by 9 bases and V by 0 bases; bases with no gene match: 3. The germline CDR1 and CDR2 sequences are SGDLS and YYNGEE. The CDR3 sequence: CASSVGQGPEQFF. CDR3 nucleotides: TGTGCCAGCAGCGTAGGACAGGGCCCTGAGCAGTTCTTC. The full variable domain, with the rest looked up from reference TRBV9 and TRBJ2-1, is DSGVTQTPKHLITATGQRVTLRCSPRSGDLSVYWYQQSLDQGLQFLIQYYNGEERAKGNILERFSAQQFPDLHSELNLSSLELGDSALYFCASSVGQGPEQFFGPGTRLTVL.

A few counts support this clone. The chain links TRBV4-3 to TRBJ1-1; D is perhaps TRBD1 (5 bases). CDR3 length: 14 amino acids. V lost 1 base and J lost 0, with 6 bases in between. The germline V gene encodes CDR1 LGHNA and CDR2 YSLEER. CDR3 region: CASSQGQLNTEAFF. The DNA for the CDR3 is TGCGCCAGCAGCCAAGGACAGCTGAACACTGAAGCTTTCTTT.

The CDR3 DNA reads as TGTGCCATCAGTGACCCGGGACAGGGAGACGATACGCAGTATTTT. Translated, it gives CAISDPGQGDDTQYF. The chain employs TRBV10-3 and TRBJ2-3; 9 nucleotides agree with TRBD1. Germline-derived CDR1 and CDR2 are ENHRY and SYGVKD. The CDR3 spans 15 residues. V gave up 3 bases and J gave up 6 bases; unmatched junction bases: 7.

The chain carries TRBV5-1 and TRBJ2-2, with a possible D match to TRBD1 (5 bases). CDR3 size: 16 residues. The V gene's germline CDR1 is SGHRS and CDR2 YFSETQ. Trimming shortened V by 1 base and J by 3 bases, and 13 bases separated the two germline ends. CDR3 nucleotides: TGCGCCAGCAGCTTGCACAGGACCTCAGACACCGGGGAGCTGTTTTTT. It is translated as CASSLHRTSDTGELFF. Combining the CDR3 with reference TRBV5-1 and TRBJ2-2 gives the whole variable domain KAGVTQTPRYLIKTRGQQVTLSCSPISGHRSVSWYQQTPGQGLQFLFEYFSETQRNKGNFPGRFSGRQFSNSRSEMNVSTLELGDSALYLCASSLHRTSDTGELFFGEGSRLTVL.

This clone was counted only a few times. The chain carries TRBV11-2 and TRBJ2-6; no clear D gene. The germline V gene encodes CDR1 SGHAT and CDR2 FQNNGV. CDR3 length: 15 amino acids. V was clipped by 5 bases and J by 1 base, with 9 bases between them. CDR3 sequence (DNA): TGTGCCAGCAGCCGTGGGTGGTCTGGGGCCAACGTCCTGACTTTC. This gives the protein CASSRGWSGANVLTF.

There are many counts of this clone. This sequence joins TRBV29-1 and TRBJ2-3; D remains ambiguous. The CDR3 is 13 amino acids. CDR1 and CDR2 from the germline V gene are SQVTM and ANQGSEA. V was trimmed by 5 bases and J by 2 bases, leaving 11 bases between them. The CDR3 bases are TGCAGCGTTCGGCACGGCTACACAGATACGCAGTATTTT. Translating gives CSVRHGYTDTQYF.

This clone has just a few counts. The DNA for the CDR3 is TGTGCCAGCAGCTCAGGGACCAGAGGGGCCGAGCAGTTCTTC. This translates into CASSSGTRGAEQFF. The chain combines TRBV7-2 with TRBJ2-1, with D perhaps given as TRBD1 or TRBD2 (5 bases each). The CDR3 extends over 14 amino acids. V lost 4 bases and J 10 bases, leaving 17 bases between the germline ends. CDR1 SGHTA and CDR2 FQGNSA come from the germline V gene.

This rearrangement joins TRBV7-6 to TRBJ2-5; tentative D call: TRBD1 (5 bases). The V gene lost 5 bases and the J gene lost 5 bases, with 15 bases spanning the gap. Germline-derived CDR1 and CDR2 are SGHVS and FNYEAQ. The CDR3 has 14 amino acids. CDR3 sequence reads: CASSPQGKQETQYF. DNA of the CDR3: TGTGCCAGCAGCCCTCAGGGAAAACAGGAGACCCAGTACTTC.

The chain joins TRBV25-1 to TRBJ2-7, with D perhaps TRBD1 (6 bases). V was pared by 1 base and J by 2 bases, with 15 bases between. Germline CDR1 reads MGHDK; CDR2 reads SYGVNS. This CDR3 is built from 16 residues. In nucleotides, the CDR3 is TGTGCCAGCAGTGAATCCCCGCAGGGGTGGACCTACGAGCAGTACTTC. This translates into CASSESPQGWTYEQYF.

This sequence joins TRBV4-1 and TRBJ2-5, with D unclear. Germline loops: CDR1 MGHRA, CDR2 YSYEKL. V lost 1 base and J lost 2, with 8 bases in between. This CDR3 has 14 amino acids. The CDR3 nucleotides read TGCGCCAGCAGCCAAGGGGGAACTCAAGAGACCCAGTACTTC. This sequence encodes CASSQGGTQETQYF.

The J gene is TRBJ2-3, the V gene TRBV19; TRBD1 or TRBD2 may be the D gene (6 bases each). The V gene's germline CDR1 is LNHDA and CDR2 SQIVND (reference sequence). V gave up 3 bases and J gave up 0 bases, with 10 bases separating them. The CDR3 runs 15 residues. The CDR3 here is CASSILGGSTDTQYF. In DNA, the CDR3 is TGTGCCAGTAGTATTCTAGGGGGGAGCACAGATACGCAGTATTTT. Full variable domain (remainder filled in from reference TRBV19 and TRBJ2-3): DGGITQSPKYLFRKEGQNVTLSCEQNLNHDAMYWYRQDPGQGLRLIYYSQIVNDFQKGDIAEGYSVSREKKESFPLTVTSAQKNPTAFYLCASSILGGSTDTQYFGPGTRLTVL.

A remark on this clone: One base away lies a much larger clone, so this may be a sequencing read error. The rearrangement joins TRBV20-1 to TRBJ1-1; D unclear. The CDR3 contains 10 residues. Germline V gene data show CDR1 as DFQATT and CDR2 as SNEGSKA (reference sequence). V was clipped by 3 bases and J by 2 bases, with 1 base between them. CDR3 in DNA: TGCAGTGCTAGCAACACTGAAGCTTTCTTT. Its translation: CSASNTEAFF.

The table lists this clone with a few counts. The chain uses TRBV18 and TRBJ2-7; tentative D call: TRBD1 (5 bases). The CDR3 is 13 amino acids. Germline V CDR1 and CDR2: KGHSH, LQKENI. Between the trimmed V and J ends, which lost 3 bases and 3 bases, there was a span of 9 bases. The CDR3 protein is CASSPEQDYEQYF. CDR3 DNA sequence: TGTGCCAGCTCACCTGAACAGGACTACGAGCAGTACTTC.

V gene TRBV7-2 combines with J gene TRBJ2-1; D not certain. Trimming stripped 2 bases from V and 2 bases from J, with 10 bases between. The CDR3 has 15 residues. In germline, CDR1 is SGHTA, CDR2 FQGNSA. In nucleotides, the CDR3 is TGTGCCAGCAGCTTAAGGACCTCGCCCTACAATGAGCAGTTCTTC. Its protein is CASSLRTSPYNEQFF.

This chain joins TRBV7-9 and TRBJ2-4; D gene uncertain. Trimming cost V 4 bases and J 0 bases, with 10 bases left between them. The CDR3 consists of 15 residues. CDR1 and CDR2 (germline): SEHNR, FQNEAQ (reference sequence). CDR3 residues: CASSSLSKAKNIQYF. CDR3 nucleotides: TGTGCCAGCAGCTCCCTAAGTAAAGCCAAAAACATTCAGTACTTC.

This chain joins TRBV2 and TRBJ1-3; D call uncertain. V was shortened by 7 bases and J by 4 bases, with 8 bases between the two germline ends. The CDR3 length is 12 residues. Germline lookup yields CDR1 SNHLY and CDR2 FYNNEI. The CDR3 spells CASILSGNTIYF. DNA of the CDR3: TGTGCCAGCATACTCTCGGGAAACACCATATATTTT.

The J gene is TRBJ2-4, the V gene TRBV7-2, with D perhaps given as TRBD1 or TRBD2 (5 bases each). With 5 bases removed from V and 5 bases from J, the gap between germline ends came to 10 bases. This CDR3 spans 13 amino acids. CDR1 and CDR2 from the germline V gene are SGHTA and FQGNSA. CDR3 amino acids: CASSLVGENIQYF. DNA of the CDR3: TGTGCCAGCAGCCTCGTGGGGGAAAACATTCAGTACTTC. Supplemented by reference TRBV7-2 and TRBJ2-4, the full variable domain reads GAGVSQSPSNKVTEKGKDVELRCDPISGHTALYWYRQSLGQGLEFLIYFQGNSAPDKSGLPSDRFSAERTGGSVSTLTIQRTQQEDSAVYLCASSLVGENIQYFGAGTRLSVL.